These T cell receptor beta chains were read from a single sample in a study of T cells in Graves' hyperthyroidism and ophthalmopathy. TCRdb ran MiXCR on the multiplex PCR reads and lists one entry per CDR3 protein. There are fewer than 450,000 distinct CDR3 sequences in the sample; about 14% occur only once, and 25% to 30% lies in the top ten. The sample was blood. The receptors were sampled from a man aged 50-59 years with Graves' ophthalmopathy. Each CDR3 is given with its conserved first and last residue. D genes are given only for firm matches. The size of a clone is reported for some rows only, either as once, few or many, or as a class for expanded clones.

>many|NA|TRBJ2-2|TRBV3-1|13
CASSRGVTGELFF
TGTGCCAGCAGCCGCGGGGTGACCGGGGAGCTGTTTTTT
>many|TRBD2|TRBJ2-3|TRBV7-9|16
CASSFSPGTSTDTQYF
TGTGCCAGCAGCTTTTCTCCCGGGACTAGTACAGATACGCAGTATTTT
>once|NA|TRBJ1-6|TRBV20-1|16
CSAKGARGGSNSPLHF
TGCAGTGCTAAAGGGGCGAGGGGCGGCAGTAATTCACCCCTCCACTTT
>NA|TRBD2|TRBJ2-3|TRBV19|16
CASSMKLAGATDTQYF
TGTGCCAGTAGTATGAAACTAGCGGGAGCCACAGATACGCAGTATTTT
>many|NA|TRBJ2-2|TRBV3-1|14
CASCREINTGELFF
TGTGCCAGCTGCCGGGAGATAAACACCGGGGAGCTGTTTTTT
>few|TRBD1|TRBJ1-5|TRBV19|15
CASSYGQGIYQPQHF
TGTGCCAGTAGTTACGGACAGGGGATATATCAGCCCCAGCATTTT
>many|NA|TRBJ2-5|TRBV12-3/TRBV12-4|13
CASSYTDQETQYF
TGTGCCAGCAGTTATACAGACCAAGAGACCCAGTACTTC
>many|TRBD1|TRBJ2-7|TRBV30|15
CAWRIDRGFWNEQYF
TGTGCCTGGAGAATCGACAGGGGGTTTTGGAACGAGCAGTACTTC
>many|NA|TRBJ2-5|TRBV28|13
CASRSVNQETQYF
TGTGCCAGCAGATCAGTAAACCAAGAGACCCAGTACTTC
>many|NA|TRBJ2-5|TRBV5-8|18
CASSPGLVGRARQETQYF
TGTGCCAGCAGCCCAGGTCTCGTAGGACGGGCCCGACAAGAGACCCAGTACTTC
>few|TRBD2|TRBJ2-7|TRBV20-1|17
CSARGTFPSREGYEQYF
TGCAGTGCTAGAGGGACTTTTCCCTCGCGGGAGGGCTACGAGCAGTACTTC
>few|NA|TRBJ2-2|TRBV19|17
CASSIGPGAGRTGELFF
TGTGCCAGTAGTATAGGACCAGGGGCAGGGCGGACCGGGGAGCTGTTTTTT
>many|TRBD2|TRBJ2-1|TRBV20-1|15
CSATPGTTSYNEQFF
TGCAGTGCTACACCCGGGACTACCTCCTACAATGAGCAGTTCTTC
>many|NA|TRBJ1-5|TRBV20-1|14
CSARVSGGSEPQHF
TGCAGTGCTAGAGTCTCCGGGGGGAGCGAGCCCCAGCATTTT
>many|NA|TRBJ1-1|TRBV27|13
CASSRGMNTEAFF
TGTGCCAGCAGCCGAGGTATGAACACTGAAGCTTTCTTT
>NA|TRBD2|TRBJ2-1|TRBV12-3/TRBV12-4|15
CASSARTSGNNEQFF
TGTGCCAGCAGCGCGAGGACTAGCGGGAACAATGAGCAGTTCTTC
>NA|NA|TRBJ2-7|TRBV7-2|14
CASSQGPASYEQYF
TGTGCCAGCAGCCAAGGGCCGGCCTCCTACGAGCAGTACTTC
>many|NA|TRBJ2-1|TRBV2|14
CASSELHVYNEQFF
TGTGCCAGTTCGGAACTACATGTCTACAATGAGCAGTTCTTC
>once|NA|TRBJ2-2|TRBV5-1|14
CASRGGTGTGELFF
TGCGCCAGCAGGGGAGGAACGGGCACCGGGGAGCTGTTTTTT
>NA|NA|TRBJ2-5|TRBV7-6|15
CASSLGAILQETQYF
TGTGCCAGCAGCTTAGGGGCGATTCTCCAAGAGACCCAGTACTTC
>few|NA|TRBJ2-3|TRBV27|14
CASSILVRPDTQYF
NA
>many|TRBD2|TRBJ2-2|TRBV30|16
CAWTSLGLAGAGELFF
TGTGCCTGGACTAGCCTTGGGCTAGCGGGAGCCGGGGAGCTGTTTTTT
>NA|TRBD2|TRBJ2-1|TRBV4-2|16
CASSQEAGGTYNEQFF
TGTGCCAGCAGCCAAGAGGCGGGAGGGACCTACAATGAGCAGTTCTTC
>many|NA|TRBJ2-3|TRBV2|14
CASSEWAGTDTQYF
TGTGCCAGCAGTGAATGGGCCGGCACAGATACGCAGTATTTT
>NA|TRBD1|TRBJ2-7|TRBV28|15
CASSLSGQGAYEQYF
TGTGCCAGCAGTTTAAGCGGACAGGGGGCCTACGAGCAGTACTTC
>NA|NA|TRBJ1-2|TRBV27|14
CASRLKQGGSGYTF
TGTGCCAGCAGACTTAAACAGGGTGGAAGTGGCTACACCTTC
>many|NA|TRBJ1-1|TRBV3-1|14
CASSQDGSNTEAFF
TGTGCCAGCAGCCAAGACGGCAGTAACACTGAAGCTTTCTTT
>NA|NA|TRBJ2-1|TRBV6-1|16
CASSEDSSGDYNEQFF
TGTGCCAGCAGTGAAGATTCCAGCGGAGACTACAATGAGCAGTTCTTC
>many|NA|TRBJ2-7|TRBV18|16
CASSNTVASGSYEQYF
TGTGCCAGCTCAAACACCGTGGCTAGTGGTAGCTACGAGCAGTACTTC
>many|NA|TRBJ2-4|TRBV20-1|11
CSQAREDIQYF
TGCAGTCAGGCCAGGGAAGACATTCAGTACTTC
>many|NA|TRBJ2-7|TRBV27|14
CASSLYQGKYEQYF
TGTGCCAGCAGTTTATACCAGGGGAAGTACGAGCAGTACTTC
>many|TRBD1|TRBJ1-1|TRBV5-1|15
CASETGGVGNTEAFF
TGCGCCAGCGAGACAGGGGGCGTTGGGAACACTGAAGCTTTCTTT
>few|NA|TRBJ1-1|TRBV11-3|17
CASSLDRWGESHTEAFF
TGTGCCAGCAGCTTAGATCGGTGGGGGGAGTCACACACTGAAGCTTTCTTT
>many|NA|TRBJ2-3|TRBV11-2|11
CASSVDSTQYF
TGTGCCAGCAGCGTCGACAGTACGCAGTATTTT
>many|NA|TRBJ2-7|TRBV2|15
CASDWGEITNNEQYF
TGTGCCAGCGACTGGGGGGAGATTACGAACAACGAGCAGTACTTC
>NA|NA|TRBJ2-1|TRBV6-4|16
CASSDFIGKTYNEQFF
TGTGCCAGCAGTGACTTTATCGGGAAGACCTACAATGAGCAGTTCTTC
>few|TRBD2|TRBJ2-5|TRBV7-9|14
CASSFGTRRETQYF
TGTGCCAGCAGCTTCGGGACTAGGAGAGAGACCCAGTACTTC
>many|NA|TRBJ1-5|TRBV29-1|12
CSVGQGSQPQHF
TGCAGCGTTGGGCAGGGTAGCCAGCCCCAGCATTTT
>few|NA|TRBJ2-7|TRBV6-1|15
CASSSLQGGIHEQYF
TGCGCCAGCAGTAGCCTTCAGGGGGGCATCCACGAGCAGTACTTC
>NA|NA|TRBJ2-3|TRBV20-1|15
CSARLLATSTDTQYF
TGCAGTGCTAGACTGCTAGCCACTAGCACAGATACGCAGTATTTT
>NA|TRBD1|TRBJ1-2|TRBV24-1|15
CATSDSRTGPYGYTF
TGTGCCACCAGTGACAGCAGGACAGGACCCTATGGCTACACCTTC
>many|NA|TRBJ2-7|TRBV18|18
CASSLSPTDRAWGYEQYF
TGTGCCAGCTCACTATCTCCTACCGACCGAGCGTGGGGGTACGAGCAGTACTTC
>NA|NA|TRBJ2-7|TRBV18|13
CASSAGDTYEQYF
TGTGCCAGCTCAGCAGGGGATACCTACGAGCAGTACTTC
>many|TRBD1|TRBJ1-1|TRBV10-3|14
CAIKSGQGFTEAFF
TGTGCCATCAAGTCCGGACAGGGGTTCACTGAAGCTTTCTTT
>NA|NA|TRBJ2-1|TRBV3-1|17
CASSQDVGGASYNEQFF
TGTGCCAGCAGCCAAGATGTGGGGGGCGCATCCTACAATGAGCAGTTCTTC
>NA|NA|TRBJ1-2|TRBV29-1|13
CSVEDGRNYGYTF
TGCAGCGTTGAAGATGGACGTAACTATGGCTACACCTTC
>NA|TRBD1|TRBJ1-2|TRBV5-1|12
CASGTGDYGYTF
TGCGCCAGTGGGACAGGGGATTATGGCTACACCTTC
>many|NA|TRBJ1-5|TRBV27|13
CASSLGRNQPQHF
TGTGCCAGCAGTTTAGGCAGAAATCAGCCCCAGCATTTT
>NA|TRBD1|TRBJ1-2|TRBV29-1|14
CSVATGQGNYGYTF
TGCAGCGTTGCGACCGGACAGGGAAACTATGGCTACACCTTC